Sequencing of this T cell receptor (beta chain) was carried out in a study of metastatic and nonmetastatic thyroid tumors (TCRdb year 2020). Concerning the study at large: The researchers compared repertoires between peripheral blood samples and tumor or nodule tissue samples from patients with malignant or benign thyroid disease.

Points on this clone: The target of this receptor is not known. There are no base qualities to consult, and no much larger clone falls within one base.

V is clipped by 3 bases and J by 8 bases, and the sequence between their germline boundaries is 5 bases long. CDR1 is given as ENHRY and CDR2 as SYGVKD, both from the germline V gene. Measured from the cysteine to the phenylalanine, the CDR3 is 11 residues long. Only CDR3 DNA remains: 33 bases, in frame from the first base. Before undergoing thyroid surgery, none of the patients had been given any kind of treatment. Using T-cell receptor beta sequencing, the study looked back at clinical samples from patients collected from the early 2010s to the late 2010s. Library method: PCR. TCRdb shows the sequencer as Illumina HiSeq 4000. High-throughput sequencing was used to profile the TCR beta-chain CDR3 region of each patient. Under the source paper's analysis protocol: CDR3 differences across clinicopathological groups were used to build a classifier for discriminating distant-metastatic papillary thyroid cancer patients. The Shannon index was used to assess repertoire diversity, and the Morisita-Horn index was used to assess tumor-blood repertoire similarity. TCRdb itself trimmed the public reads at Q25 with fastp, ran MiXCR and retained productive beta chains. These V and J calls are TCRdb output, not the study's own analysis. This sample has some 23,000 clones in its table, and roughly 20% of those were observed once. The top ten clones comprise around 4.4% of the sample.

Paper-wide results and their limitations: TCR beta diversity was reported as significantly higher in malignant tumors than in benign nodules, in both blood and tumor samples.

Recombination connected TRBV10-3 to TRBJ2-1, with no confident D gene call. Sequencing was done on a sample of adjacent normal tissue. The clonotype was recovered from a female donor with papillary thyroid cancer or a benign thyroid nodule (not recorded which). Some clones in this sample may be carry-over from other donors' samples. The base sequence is TGTGCCATCAGTGAATCCTATGAGCAGTTCTTC. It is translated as CAISESYEQFF.